This T cell receptor beta chain originates from a study of CD8 T cells in Susac syndrome (dated by TCRdb to the late 2010s). The study in broad terms: The study used repertoire sequencing to test whether antigen drove CD8+ T cell activation and differentiation in Susac syndrome.

RNA was extracted using the RNeasy kit, and roughly 0.5 to 1 microgram was reverse transcribed with random hexamers. The immunoSEQ multiplex PCR assay, covering 54 Vbeta and 13 Jbeta segments, was used to amplify TCR beta CDR3 regions. PCR amplification bias was corrected using a synthetic template baseline for primer optimization and computational correction. Under the source paper's analysis protocol: Only productive sequences were kept, with reads annotated to V, D and J genes according to IMGT and analyzed in immunoSEQ Analyzer. Clonality was computed as one minus Shannon entropy normalized by log2 of the number of productive unique sequences. For each patient and control, public and private clones were evaluated among the 100 most prevalent clones. Clones were defined as Susac-specific when absent from the healthy and MS cohorts, from some 1,100 published viral clones and from other ImmuneACCESS disease sequences. The raw public reads went through TCRdb reprocessing: fastp at Q25, MiXCR clone calling, in-frame beta chains kept. When rows share a CDR3 protein, they turn into one entry using the most common DNA and genes. These V and J calls rely on TCRdb rather than the paper's analysis. This sample has roughly 130,000 distinct CDR3 sequences in its table, and nearly 95% of those were observed once. Roughly 0.11% of the sample belongs to the ten largest clones.

Overall study outcomes, separate from this receptor: The number of individuals in the TCR sequencing and HLA analysis was recognized as being relatively small.

Peripheral blood CD8+ and CD4+ T cells from healthy donors, Susac syndrome patients and multiple sclerosis patients were profiled using high-throughput TCR beta sequencing. The healthy donors served as controls matched for age and sex. CD8+ TEMRA cells were enriched by FACS, while bulk CD8+ and CD4+ T cells were purified by magnetic negative isolation. Blood was collected in EDTA tubes and processed within 24 hours, with PBMCs isolated through density gradient centrifugation. PBMCs intended for TCR sequencing were cryopreserved in liquid nitrogen and were subsequently thawed in a 37 degrees C water bath. The sorted or isolated CD4+, CD8+ and CD8+ TEMRA cells reached a purity of at least 90%. Worth noting for this clonotype: What antigen it recognizes has not been identified. Base qualities are not at hand, and no much larger clone is one base apart.

Compared with germline, V lacks 1 base and J lacks 3 bases; bases without a gene match: 9. The CDR3, from cysteine to phenylalanine, totals 16 residues. The CDR3 DNA has 48 bases and is translated from base 1. CDR1 and CDR2, looked up from the germline V gene, are SQVTM and ANQGSEA. The V gene is TRBV29-1 and the J gene is TRBJ2-1; TRBD2 fits 7 bases in the junction. Specimen: CD4+ T cells from PBMCs. The clonotype was recovered from a human donor in good health. The DNA sequence follows: TGCAGCGTTGAAGGGGGGAGGGGTTCGGTCTACAATGAGCAGTTCTTC. Translated, this is CSVEGGRGSVYNEQFF.